One and the same sample provided the 25 T cell receptor beta chains below, sequenced in a study of T cells in Graves' hyperthyroidism and ophthalmopathy. Amplified TCR beta CDR3 regions came from RNA transcripts. Initially, a first-round RT-PCR of the TCR CDR3 employed the HTBI primer set. Each CDR3 protein is one row after TCRdb ran MiXCR on the multiplex PCR reads. The table records around 450,000 distinct CDR3 sequences, 15% to 18% of them present only once. The sequenced material came from blood. The receptor set was obtained from a woman between 18 and 29 years old with Graves' hyperthyroidism.

This clonotype was seen at least ten times. The V and J genes are TRBV11-2 and TRBJ2-1; 11 nucleotides agree with TRBD2. V lost 3 bases and J lost 9; bases outside the gene matches: 7. From germline, CDR1 is SGHAT and CDR2 FQNNGV. CDR3 length: 15 amino acids. The CDR3 DNA reads as TGTGCCAGCAGCTTGAGTACTAGCGGGAGAAGTGAGCAGTTCTTC. Its protein product is CASSLSTSGRSEQFF.

Only a few counts were recorded for this clonotype. CDR3 nucleotide sequence: TGTGCCATCGCCAGTTCTAGCAATCAGCCCCAGCATTTT. It is translated as CAIASSSNQPQHF. This rearrangement joins TRBV10-3 to TRBJ1-5; D remains unclear. This CDR3 region has 13 residues. Deletions cut 8 bases from V and 0 bases from J, with 8 bases between. The V gene's germline CDR1 is ENHRY and CDR2 SYGVKD.

The J gene is TRBJ2-1, the V gene TRBV12-5; D remains ambiguous. The germline CDR1 and CDR2 sequences are LGHNT and FRNRAP. The length of the CDR3 is 13 residues. Trimming left V 4 bases short and J 7 bases short, with 11 bases between. The CDR3, as DNA: TGTGCTAGTGGTTCCACTCTAGAGAATGAGCAGTTCTTC. This gives the protein CASGSTLENEQFF.

This clonotype was found many times. As DNA, the CDR3 is TGTGCCAGCAGTGACGGACTAGCGGGAAACCAAGAGACCCAGTACTTC. This sequence encodes CASSDGLAGNQETQYF. The genes are TRBV2 and TRBJ2-5; 12 nucleotides align to TRBD2. The germline V gene encodes CDR1 SNHLY and CDR2 FYNNEI. The trim removed 3 bases at V and 0 bases at J, leaving 2 bases unmatched. The length of the CDR3 is 16 residues. The full variable domain, with the rest looked up from reference TRBV2 and TRBJ2-5, is EPEVTQTPSHQVTQMGQEVILRCVPISNHLYFYWYRQILGQKVEFLVSFYNNEISEKSEIFDDQFSVERPDGSNFTLKIRSTKLEDSAMYFCASSDGLAGNQETQYFGPGTRLLVL.

V is TRBV4-1 and J is TRBJ2-3, with D tentatively TRBD2 (6 bases). Germline V gene lookup returns CDR1 MGHRA and CDR2 YSYEKL. Trimming removed 4 bases at V and 1 base at J, with 18 bases between. This CDR3 contains 17 residues. The DNA for the CDR3 is TGCGCCAGCAGCCCGGCGGGACCACTAGTCCGCACAGATACGCAGTATTTT. Its protein product is CASSPAGPLVRTDTQYF.

This chain uses TRBV7-2 with TRBJ1-1; 7 bases match TRBD1. The J segment lost 2 bases and the V segment lost 3 bases, leaving 6 bases of the junction unmatched. Germline assignment: CDR1 SGHTA and CDR2 FQGNSA. The CDR3 is 15 residues long. The CDR3 protein is CASSFGGQPNTEAFF. The CDR3 bases are TGTGCCAGCAGCTTCGGGGGACAGCCCAACACTGAAGCTTTCTTT.

This clonotype was observed at least ten times. The chain employs TRBV20-1 and TRBJ2-5, with TRBD2 matching over 7 bases. J was trimmed by 4 bases and V by 6 bases; bases with no gene match: 5. Germline-derived CDR1 and CDR2 are DFQATT and SNEGSKA (reference sequence). The CDR3 runs to 12 residues. The CDR3 DNA reads TGCAGTGCAGGACTAGATCTAGAGACCCAGTACTTC. Its protein product is CSAGLDLETQYF.

In its sample, this clonotype was seen many times. V is TRBV10-2 and J is TRBJ2-7; the match to TRBD2 covers 10 bases. After removal of 2 bases from V and 3 bases from J, the junction contained 1 base not matched to a gene. The CDR3 has 14 amino acids. Germline values: CDR1 WSHSY, CDR2 SAAADI. CDR3 loop: CASSEGLAVYEQYF. The CDR3 DNA reads as TGCGCCAGCAGTGAGGGACTAGCGGTCTACGAGCAGTACTTC.

This clonotype was seen many times. The CDR3 sequence is CASSPEVSSYNEQFF. CDR3 DNA: TGTGCCAGCAGCCCCGAGGTGAGCTCCTACAATGAGCAGTTCTTC. The genes are TRBV7-3 and TRBJ2-1; unclear D gene. The CDR3 has 15 residues. Germline loops: CDR1 SGHTA, CDR2 FQGTGA. V lost 5 bases and J lost 0, with 11 bases in between.

This clonotype was detected ten times or more. The chain uses TRBV6-1 and TRBJ2-7; tentative D call: TRBD2 (6 bases). This CDR3 has 14 residues. The germline CDR1 and CDR2 sequences are MNHNS and SASEGT. V was cut by 7 bases and J by 4 bases, with 17 bases left in between. The CDR3: CASTLAEPSYEQYF. The DNA of the CDR3 is TGTGCCAGCACCTTAGCGGAACCCTCTTACGAGCAGTACTTC.

This rearrangement joins TRBV14 to TRBJ1-4; D unresolved. CDR3 length equals 15 residues. Germline V lookup: CDR1 SGHDN, CDR2 FVKESK. Trimming pared 3 bases from V and 5 bases from J, leaving 13 bases between. CDR3 nucleotide sequence: TGTGCCAGCAGCCAGGCGGGCCTTCAGAATGAAAAACTGTTTTTT. This sequence encodes CASSQAGLQNEKLFF.

A few counts support this clonotype. This chain connects TRBV4-1 to TRBJ2-3, with D perhaps matching TRBD1 (5 bases). V lost 1 base, J lost 8 bases, and 22 bases lay in between. The CDR3 is 17 residues long. Germline V lookup: CDR1 MGHRA, CDR2 YSYEKL. CDR3 in DNA: TGCGCCAGCAGCCAAGGTCACGGGCAGGACATTTTTGGTACGCAGTATTTT. It codes for CASSQGHGQDIFGTQYF.

This clonotype was found many times. The CDR3 loop is CASSLASSAFYEQYF. DNA of the CDR3: TGCGCCAGCAGCTTGGCTTCTAGCGCTTTCTACGAGCAGTACTTC. J is TRBJ2-7 and V is TRBV5-1, with a possible D match to TRBD2 (6 bases). Trimming removed 0 bases from V and 3 bases from J, with 13 bases in between. Germline V gene sequence: CDR1 SGHRS, CDR2 YFSETQ. This CDR3 comprises 15 residues.

In this sample, this clonotype turned up many times. This chain links TRBV20-1 with TRBJ2-7, with D tentatively TRBD2 (6 bases). Trimming stripped 5 bases from V and 7 bases from J, with 18 bases between. In germline, CDR1 is DFQATT, CDR2 SNEGSKA (reference sequence). The CDR3 has 13 amino acids. CDR3 region: CSAPPGPGREQYF. The CDR3 DNA is TGCAGTGCTCCCCCGGGGCCGGGGAGGGAGCAGTACTTC.

This clonotype was seen only a few times. The chain links TRBV2 to TRBJ2-1; D perhaps matches TRBD1 (6 bases). Between the trimmed V and J ends, which lost 6 bases and 6 bases, there was a span of 15 bases. This CDR3 spans 14 amino acids. The germline CDR1 and CDR2 sequences are SNHLY and FYNNEI. The CDR3 is CASSLLGRGNEQFF. The CDR3, as DNA: TGTGCCAGCAGCCTGCTCGGCAGGGGCAATGAGCAGTTCTTC.

This clonotype came up many times. This rearrangement joins TRBV29-1 to TRBJ2-2, with 8 bases fitting TRBD2. V lost 2 bases, J lost 4 bases, and 12 bases stayed unmatched. The CDR3 is 17 residues long. Germline CDR1 is SQVTM and CDR2 is ANQGSEA. CDR3 coding DNA: TGCAGCGTTGAAAGCCCCAGCGGGGGTGATGGCACCGGGGAGCTGTTTTTT. It encodes CSVESPSGGDGTGELFF.

This clonotype was observed many times. This chain joins TRBV18 and TRBJ2-7; tentatively, D is TRBD1 or TRBD2 (5 bases each). CDR3 length: 13 residues. Trimming removed 0 bases at V and 7 bases at J, with 10 bases between. The germline CDR1 and CDR2 sequences are KGHSH and LQKENI. CDR3 coding DNA: TGTGCCAGCTCACCACCGGGGGTCGAGGAGCAGTACTTC. Protein sequence: CASSPPGVEEQYF.

In this sample, this clonotype turned up many times. The V call is TRBV12-3 or TRBV12-4, the J call TRBJ2-1; 10 bases are a match to TRBD1. V shed 5 bases, J shed 6 bases, and the junction held 10 bases outside the gene matches. The CDR3 totals 16 residues. CDR3 in amino acids: CASSPPLTGGFNEQFF. The CDR3 nucleotides read TGTGCCAGCAGTCCGCCTCTGACAGGGGGCTTCAATGAGCAGTTCTTC.

This clonotype was detected many times. The chain uses TRBV2 and TRBJ2-2, with D uncertain. The germline CDR1 and CDR2 sequences are SNHLY and FYNNEI. With 7 bases removed from V and 5 bases from J, the gap between germline ends came to 11 bases. The CDR3 length is 13 residues. The CDR3 DNA sequence: TGTGCCAGCACCCCGCTTCGGACCGGGGAGCTGTTTTTT. Encoded protein: CASTPLRTGELFF.

This clonotype was detected a few times. This chain connects TRBV12-3 or TRBV12-4 to TRBJ2-2; D possibly uses TRBD1 or TRBD2 (5 bases each). The CDR3 has 14 amino acids. Trimming stripped 3 bases from V and 6 bases from J, with 11 bases between. Here the CDR3 DNA reads TGTGCCAGCAGTTTCGTAGAGGGGTCCGGGGAGCTGTTTTTT. Residues: CASSFVEGSGELFF.

This chain uses TRBV28 with TRBJ1-5; 8 positions agree with TRBD1. Germline lookup yields CDR1 MDHEN and CDR2 SYDVKM. The CDR3 covers 15 residues. The J segment lost 4 bases and the V segment lost 11 bases, leaving 13 bases of the junction unmatched. The CDR3 here is CAGRGRGQSNQPQHF. Here the CDR3 DNA reads TGTGCCGGCCGAGGCAGGGGGCAAAGTAATCAGCCCCAGCATTTT.

Ten or more counts support this clonotype. The J gene is TRBJ1-3, the V gene TRBV2; D is unresolved. The CDR3 is 15 residues long. CDR1 is SNHLY, CDR2 FYNNEI, per germline. V lost 4 bases and J 0 bases, leaving 10 bases between the germline ends. The CDR3 DNA sequence: TGTGCCAGCAGTGTTGCAGGCGGCTCTGGAAACACCATATATTTT. The encoded protein is CASSVAGGSGNTIYF.

This clonotype was seen at least ten times. This chain uses TRBV24-1 with TRBJ1-5; possible D gene TRBD1, 6 bases. CDR1 KGHDR and CDR2 SFDVKD come from the germline V gene. The length of the CDR3 is 15 residues. The V and J ends lost 3 bases and 4 bases respectively, with 12 bases between them. The CDR3 reads CATSDGQRENQPQHF. The CDR3, as DNA: TGTGCCACCAGTGATGGACAGAGAGAGAATCAGCCCCAGCATTTT.

This clonotype was counted ten times or more. CDR3 region: CASSLEGGLGEQFF. The CDR3 nucleotides read TGTGCCAGCAGCTTGGAGGGAGGGCTGGGTGAGCAGTTCTTC. This chain connects TRBV7-9 to TRBJ2-1; 7 bases agree with TRBD2. The CDR3 contains 14 residues. V trimming: 3 bases; J trimming: 9 bases; junction bases outside the gene matches: 8. The germline V gene encodes CDR1 SEHNR and CDR2 FQNEAQ (reference sequence).

This clonotype was recorded a few times. This chain uses TRBV7-8 with TRBJ1-2; TRBD1 is a possible D gene (5 bases). The CDR3 extends over 13 amino acids. Trimming pared 2 bases from V and 14 bases from J, leaving 18 bases between. Germline-derived CDR1 and CDR2 are SGHVS and FQNEAQ. In nucleotides, the CDR3 is TGTGCCAGCAGCTTAATCGTCAGGGAAATCTTGACCTTC. It encodes CASSLIVREILTF.